This TCR beta chain was profiled in a study of blood T cell repertoires in COVID-19. About the research overall: There were acute and convalescent COVID-19 samples, and they came from the United States, Italy and Spain.

Original methodology: Cell counts per sample came from amplifying reference gene primers. Assay used: immunoSEQ multiplex PCR; TCRdb lists only in-frame clones, some missing. D and trimming were read from the DNA, whereas the V and J calls and clone size are those reported in that table. The sample holds under 300,000 clones, 88% seen once. This clone was detected ten times or more. CDR1 and CDR2 from the germline V gene are MNHEY and SVGAGI. Trimming shortened V by 6 bases and J by 13 bases, and 18 bases separated the two germline ends. The CDR3 sequence is 12 residues long. This clonotype originated in a woman in her twenties or thirties with acute or convalescent COVID-19. Source material: peripheral blood. This rearrangement joins TRBV6-5 to TRBJ1-2; perhaps TRBD1 as D (6 bases). The CDR3 here is CASRPMGAGLTF. The DNA of the CDR3 is TGTGCCAGCAGACCCATGGGGGCAGGGCTCACCTTC.